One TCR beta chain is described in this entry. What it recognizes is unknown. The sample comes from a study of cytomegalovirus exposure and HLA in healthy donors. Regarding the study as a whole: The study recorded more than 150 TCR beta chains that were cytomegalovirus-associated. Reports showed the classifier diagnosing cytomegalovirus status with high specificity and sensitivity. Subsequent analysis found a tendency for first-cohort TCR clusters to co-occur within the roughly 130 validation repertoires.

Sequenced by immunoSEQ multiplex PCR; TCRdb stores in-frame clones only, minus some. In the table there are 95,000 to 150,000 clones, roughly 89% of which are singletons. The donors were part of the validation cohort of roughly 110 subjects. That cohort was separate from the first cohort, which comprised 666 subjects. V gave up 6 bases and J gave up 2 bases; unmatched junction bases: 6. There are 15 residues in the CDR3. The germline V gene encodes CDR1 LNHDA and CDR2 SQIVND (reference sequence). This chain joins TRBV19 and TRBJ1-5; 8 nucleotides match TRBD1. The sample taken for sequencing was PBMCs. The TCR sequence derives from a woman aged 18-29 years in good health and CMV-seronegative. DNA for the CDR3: TGTGCCAGTAGCCCGCCGGACAGGGGCAATCAGCCCCAGCATTTT. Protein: CASSPPDRGNQPQHF.